These 23 T cell receptor beta chains originate from one sample sequenced in a study of T cell responses to AZD1222 COVID-19 vaccine. Clones were read by immunoSEQ multiplex PCR, and TCRdb kept only the in-frame ones, dropping some. Among about 270,000 clones listed, around 93% were seen once. This material consisted of peripheral blood, taken 28 days after the second AZD1222 dose. Receptors originate from an adult who received the AZD1222 COVID-19 vaccine.

The V call is TRBV7-2, the J call TRBJ1-2; D remains ambiguous. Trimming removed 2 bases at V and 0 bases at J, with 16 bases between. The germline V gene encodes CDR1 SGHTA and CDR2 FQGNSA. The CDR3 spans 17 residues. The CDR3, as DNA: TGTGCCAGCAGCTTACAAGGCCCTGAGTTAGCTAACTATGGCTACACCTTC. Protein: CASSLQGPELANYGYTF.

The chain couples TRBV7-2 to TRBJ1-5; 12 nucleotides match TRBD1. The CDR3 is 15 amino acids. CDR1 SGHTA and CDR2 FQGNSA come from the germline V gene. V lost 5 bases to trimming and J lost 7 bases; unmatched junction nucleotides: 6. CDR3 residues: CASSRDRGLGQPQHF. The DNA for the CDR3 is TGTGCCAGCAGCAGGGACAGGGGGCTCGGGCAGCCCCAGCATTTT.

The chain uses TRBV10-3 and TRBJ1-5; 7 bases map to TRBD1. Germline V gene data show CDR1 as ENHRY and CDR2 as SYGVKD. The CDR3 loop spans 15 amino acids. The trim removed 0 bases at V and 4 bases at J, leaving 3 bases unmatched. The CDR3 region has the DNA TGTGCCATCAGTGAGTCGATGACAGGGAATCAGCCCCAGCATTTT. This translates into CAISESMTGNQPQHF.

The rearrangement uses TRBV7-9 and TRBJ1-2; 7 positions agree with TRBD1. Germline-derived CDR1 and CDR2 are SEHNR and FQNEAQ (reference sequence). V lost 6 bases to trimming and J lost 6 bases; unmatched junction nucleotides: 10. The CDR3 consists of 14 residues. In DNA form, the CDR3 reads TGTGCCAGCAGTTCGGGACAGCTCGTCAATGGCTACACCTTC. It encodes CASSSGQLVNGYTF.

The chain couples TRBV7-2 to TRBJ2-7; no clear D. Per germline, CDR1 SGHTA and CDR2 FQGNSA. The CDR3 is made up of 13 amino acids. The ends were cut back, 0 bases at V and 7 bases at J, with 10 bases in the middle. The CDR3 DNA reads as TGTGCCAGCAGCTTAGCTGATCTAGGGGAGCAGTACTTC. Translating it yields CASSLADLGEQYF.

The chain uses TRBV16 and TRBJ1-1; unclear D gene. The V and J ends lost 4 bases and 5 bases respectively, with 11 bases between them. Germline V gene sequence: CDR1 KGHSY, CDR2 FQNENV. The CDR3 length is 13 residues. The CDR3 reads CASSLMRETEAFF. CDR3 in DNA: TGTGCCAGCAGCCTAATGAGGGAAACTGAAGCTTTCTTT. The full variable domain, its missing parts supplied by reference TRBV16 and TRBJ1-1, is GEEVAQTPKHLVRGEGQKAKLYCAPIKGHSYVFWYQQVLKNEFKFLISFQNENVFDETGMPKERFSAKCLPNSPCSLEIQATKLEDSAVYFCASSLMRETEAFFGQGTRLTVV.

The chain has TRBV5-1 and TRBJ2-2; 11 nucleotides match TRBD1. The CDR3 sequence is 15 residues long. J gave up 7 bases and V 3 bases, and 5 bases lay outside the gene matches. Germline lookup yields CDR1 SGHRS and CDR2 YFSETQ. CDR3 coding DNA: TGCGCCAGCAGCTCCGGACAGGGGGCGATCGGGGAGCTGTTTTTT. Protein product: CASSSGQGAIGELFF.

The CDR3 sequence is CASSVGGAGSYEQYF. The CDR3, as DNA: TGTGCCAGCAGCGTAGGTGGGGCGGGCTCCTACGAGCAGTACTTC. The chain carries TRBV9 and TRBJ2-7; D possibly matches TRBD1 or TRBD2 (5 bases each). The CDR3 sequence is 15 residues long. Germline-derived CDR1 and CDR2 are SGDLS and YYNGEE. Trimming shortened V by 0 bases and J by 0 bases, and 10 bases separated the two germline ends.

V and J are TRBV28 and TRBJ1-2; the match to TRBD1 covers 7 bases. The CDR3 is 11 residues long. J was trimmed by 8 bases and V by 6 bases; bases with no gene match: 3. The V gene's germline CDR1 is MDHEN and CDR2 SYDVKM. CDR3 nucleotides: TGTGCCAGCAGGACAGGGAACGGCTACACCTTC. Translating it yields CASRTGNGYTF.

The chain links TRBV19 to TRBJ2-3; a possible D gene is TRBD2 (5 bases). The CDR3 length is 16 residues. V lost 1 base and J 2 bases, leaving 13 bases between the germline ends. Germline assignment: CDR1 LNHDA and CDR2 SQIVND (reference sequence). The CDR3 protein is CASSIAGMGITDTQYF. The CDR3 nucleotides read TGTGCCAGTAGTATAGCGGGGATGGGTATCACAGATACGCAGTATTTT.

The chain is built from TRBV14 and TRBJ2-1; TRBD1 might be the D (5 bases). This CDR3 region has 15 residues. CDR1 and CDR2 (germline): SGHDN, FVKESK. V dropped 3 bases and J dropped 5 bases, with 14 bases sitting between them. The CDR3 bases are TGTGCCAGCAGCCACCTAGGGGTTGGCAACAATGAGCAGTTCTTC. Amino acids: CASSHLGVGNNEQFF.

The chain carries TRBV28 and TRBJ1-4; D not resolved. There are 15 residues in the CDR3. The germline V and J ends were trimmed by 5 bases and 0 bases, with 10 bases remaining between them. The V gene's germline CDR1 is MDHEN and CDR2 SYDVKM. DNA for the CDR3: TGTGCCAGCAGTAGGTACAGTACAACTAATGAAAAACTGTTTTTT. Its protein product is CASSRYSTTNEKLFF.

This chain joins TRBV24-1 and TRBJ2-5, with TRBD2 identical over 12 bases. Trimming removed 5 bases from V and 4 bases from J; junction bases left unmatched: 4. CDR1 and CDR2 from the germline V gene are KGHDR and SFDVKD. CDR3 length equals 15 residues. The CDR3 spells CATSGLAGVRETQYF. CDR3 DNA: TGTGCCACCAGTGGACTAGCGGGGGTCAGAGAGACCCAGTACTTC.

The V call is TRBV7-2, the J call TRBJ1-6, with TRBD1 as a possible D gene (6 bases). This CDR3 spans 14 amino acids. Trimming shortened V by 5 bases and J by 10 bases, and 15 bases separated the two germline ends. Germline V lookup: CDR1 SGHTA, CDR2 FQGNSA. CDR3 nucleotides: TGTGCCAGCAGCCCTGGGCCAGGGGTCTCACCCCTCCACTTT. Its translation: CASSPGPGVSPLHF.

The gene calls are TRBV2 and TRBJ2-2; no reliable D call. V shed 6 bases and J shed 1 base, with 12 bases lying between them. CDR3 length: 15 amino acids. The V gene's germline CDR1 is SNHLY and CDR2 FYNNEI. The CDR3: CASSARLGNTGELFF. CDR3 sequence (DNA): TGTGCCAGCAGCGCCCGTTTAGGGAACACCGGGGAGCTGTTTTTT. Complete variable domain (other parts from reference TRBV2 and TRBJ2-2): EPEVTQTPSHQVTQMGQEVILRCVPISNHLYFYWYRQILGQKVEFLVSFYNNEISEKSEIFDDQFSVERPDGSNFTLKIRSTKLEDSAMYFCASSARLGNTGELFFGEGSRLTVL.

The chain uses TRBV18 and TRBJ1-6; 8 bases map to TRBD1. V was clipped by 4 bases and J by 10 bases; unmatched bases: 3. This CDR3 is 13 amino acids long. Germline CDR1 and CDR2: KGHSH and LQKENI. The CDR3 DNA reads as TGTGCCAGCTCACAGGGACAGGACTCACCCCTCCACTTT. Amino acids: CASSQGQDSPLHF. Full variable domain (missing parts from reference TRBV18 and TRBJ1-6): NAGVMQNPRHLVRRRGQEARLRCSPMKGHSHVYWYRQLPEEGLKFMVYLQKENIIDESGMPKERFSAEFPKEGPSILRIQQVVRGDSAAYFCASSQGQDSPLHFGNGTRLTVT.

The rearrangement links TRBV3-1 (or the pseudogene TRBV3-2) to TRBJ1-2; no clear D. The germline gives CDR1 LGHDT, CDR2 YNNKEL (reference sequence). V shed 5 bases and J shed 4 bases, with 11 bases lying between them. This CDR3 is built from 13 residues. The DNA for the CDR3 is TGTGCCAGCAGCTCAGACCGGGGCTATGGCTACACCTTC. Its translation is CASSSDRGYGYTF.

This rearrangement joins TRBV7-9 to TRBJ2-1, with 14 bases fitting TRBD2. This CDR3 is built from 17 residues. The V segment lost 5 bases and the J segment 7 bases; nucleotides outside the gene matches: 10. The germline CDR1 and CDR2 sequences are SEHNR and FQNEAQ (reference sequence). The CDR3 sequence: CASSPPRLAGGRNEQFF. The CDR3 nucleotides are TGTGCCAGCAGCCCCCCCCGACTAGCGGGAGGGCGGAATGAGCAGTTCTTC.

The genes are TRBV12-3 or TRBV12-4 and TRBJ2-7; the D gene is possibly TRBD2 (5 bases). This CDR3 is 13 amino acids long. V was shortened by 4 bases and J by 0 bases, with 7 bases between the two germline ends. CDR3: CASSWAGSYEQYF. As DNA, the CDR3 is TGTGCCAGCAGTTGGGCGGGCTCCTACGAGCAGTACTTC.

The chain combines TRBV2 with TRBJ2-7, with 8 nucleotides matching TRBD1. The CDR3 spans 12 residues. V lost 5 bases to trimming and J lost 6 bases; unmatched junction nucleotides: 3. CDR1 and CDR2 (germline): SNHLY, FYNNEI. CDR3 in DNA: TGTGCCAGCAGTTTCGACAGGGGCGAGCAGTACTTC. Amino acids: CASSFDRGEQYF.

This chain uses TRBV5-5 with TRBJ2-6; D is undetermined. The CDR3 has 15 residues. V lost 5 bases to trimming and J lost 0 bases, with 9 bases between them. The germline V gene encodes CDR1 SGHKS and CDR2 YYEKEE (reference sequence). This CDR3 reads CASSSLSSGANVLTF. As DNA, the CDR3 is TGTGCCAGCAGTTCCCTCTCCTCTGGGGCCAACGTCCTGACTTTC.

The chain recombines TRBV4-3 with TRBJ2-1, with D possibly matching TRBD2 (6 bases). The CDR3 sequence is 17 residues long. V gave up 3 bases and J gave up 6 bases, with 21 bases separating them. CDR1 and CDR2 from the germline V gene are LGHNA and YSLEER. The chain's CDR3 is CASSHLTGTDGSNEQFF. CDR3 DNA: TGCGCCAGCAGCCATCTCACCGGGACCGACGGGAGCAATGAGCAGTTCTTC.

The gene calls are TRBV9 and TRBJ1-6; 9 bases are a match to TRBD1. There are 18 residues in the CDR3. Trimming took 3 bases from V and 6 from J; bases not matched to a gene: 13. The germline gives CDR1 SGDLS, CDR2 YYNGEE. CDR3 DNA sequence: TGTGCCAGCAGCGCTAATACAGGGGGCAGTCGTGGTAATTCACCCCTCCACTTT. It codes for CASSANTGGSRGNSPLHF.